Listed below are T cell receptor beta chains from one sample, sequenced in a study of early T cells in non-severe SARS-CoV-2 infection. MiXCR, run by TCRdb on the 5' RACE reads, gives a single entry per CDR3 protein. The table shows 60,000 to 65,000 distinct CDR3 sequences, with roughly 9% occurring only once. Specimen: whole blood, collected at baseline. Receptor source: an adult who was a healthcare worker with PCR-confirmed SARS-CoV-2 infection or an uninfected control (not recorded which). Both conserved end residues are trimmed from each CDR3. Each record gives: J gene, clone size, V gene, CDR3 protein. The size field is filled for only some rows; it gives once, few, many or a size class.

>TRBJ2-7|few|TRBV6-6
ASSYVQDRPDEQY
>TRBJ2-1|NA|TRBV3-1
ASSQDASGRVNEQF
>TRBJ2-1|many|TRBV29-1
SVGVYNEQF
>TRBJ2-5|many|TRBV20-1
SAQLGLAEETQY
>TRBJ2-7|few|TRBV5-1
ASSYGLAGTYEQY
>TRBJ1-2|few|TRBV4-3
ASSQGQQELNYGYT
>TRBJ2-1|many|TRBV12-5
ASGIRPDNEQF
>TRBJ2-7|many|TRBV21-1
ASSNRGTYEQY
>TRBJ2-3|NA|TRBV9
ASSVDAGEADTQY
>TRBJ2-7|many|TRBV14
ASSQDVRRYYEQY
>TRBJ2-3|many|TRBV11-2
ASSLASTDTQY
>TRBJ1-1|few|TRBV30
AWSHLHGQGGAEAF
>TRBJ1-3|many|TRBV4-1
ASSHTLEAIY
>TRBJ2-1|NA|TRBV11-2
ASSSEPTRYYNEQF
>TRBJ2-1|few|TRBV6-6
ASSYNLQGQGFDEQF
>TRBJ2-7|NA|TRBV4-2
ASSQELDREQY
>TRBJ1-6|few|TRBV7-8
ASSLDRVNSPLH
>TRBJ2-7|many|TRBV6-5
ASSYSGRGFYEQY
>TRBJ2-3|NA|TRBV12-3/TRBV12-4
ASSSPGAPDTQY
>TRBJ1-1|few|TRBV27
ASSPGSAGPEAF